A selection of T cell receptor beta chains follows, all from one sample in a study of T cell responses to AZD1222 COVID-19 vaccine. Measured with immunoSEQ multiplex PCR; TCRdb has only the in-frame clones, and not every one. The data hold about 130,000 clones, with 80% to 90% observed a single time. The sample here was peripheral blood, taken on day 0 of AZD1222 vaccination. Receptors were obtained from an adult in good health. Both conserved end residues are part of each CDR3. Clone size is not always given. Where it is, it says once, few, many or a class for expanded clones.

clone size	V gene	J gene	CDR3 protein
once	TRBV30	TRBJ1-5	CACSGWKYSNQPQHF
-	TRBV7-9	TRBJ1-5	CASRRTGADQPQHF
-	TRBV9	TRBJ2-2	CASSVGNRVTGELFF
-	TRBV19	TRBJ2-3	CASRGVGPGTDTQYF
-	TRBV21-1	TRBJ2-5	CARGHLPGQGLRGGETQYF
-	TRBV5-6	TRBJ2-5	CASSSLQGTQETQYF
once	TRBV27	TRBJ2-7	CASRTSVGIDDEQYF
-	TRBV4-2	TRBJ2-1	CASSQDLREIDEQFF
-	TRBV12-3/TRBV12-4	TRBJ2-2	CASSLAPGELFF
-	TRBV12-3/TRBV12-4	TRBJ2-7	CAIGRTRIEQYF
-	TRBV5-1	TRBJ2-1	CASQLGATRYNEQFF
-	TRBV19	TRBJ1-1	CASSPRQGVGAFF
-	TRBV10-3	TRBJ1-4	CATNAGGADEKLFF
-	TRBV7-3	TRBJ1-1	CASSLGGVGMNTEAFF
-	TRBV18	TRBJ1-1	CASSPQGKANTEAFF
-	TRBV30	TRBJ1-6	CAWSVIPGQSKDSPLHF
few	TRBV13	TRBJ1-2	CASSSLWRNYGYTF
-	TRBV11-2	TRBJ2-6	CASSPAVPSGANVLTF
-	TRBV7-3	TRBJ1-4	CASSLRGDQNEKLFF
-	TRBV5-1	TRBJ2-1	CASSLVGPDYNEQFF
-	TRBV7-2	TRBJ2-7	CASSTGTGPYEQYF
-	TRBV28	TRBJ1-2	CASSVGGQVGYGYTF
-	TRBV7-3	TRBJ2-1	CASSPDEGGPDEQFF
-	TRBV29-1	TRBJ2-2	CSARPNTGELFF
-	TRBV2	TRBJ2-7	CASKPGLYEQYF
-	TRBV6-5	TRBJ1-1	CASSSSVPPLNTEAFF
-	TRBV28	TRBJ1-6	CASSLLLLDSPYSYNSPLHF
-	TRBV5-4	TRBJ2-1	CASSTRGGSGYNEQFF
-	TRBV28	TRBJ2-1	CASAVVWASGEQFF
-	TRBV6-5	TRBJ2-1	CARGQSQSNEQFF
-	TRBV5-6	TRBJ1-1	CASSPRQMNTEAFF
-	TRBV27	TRBJ1-6	CASSSDRLTYNSPLHF
-	TRBV7-2	TRBJ1-6	CASSYPHTVFVFQSPLHF
-	TRBV4-3	TRBJ2-7	CASSQGGRGHEQYF
-	TRBV3-1/TRBV3-2	TRBJ1-5	CASSPSTGTENQPQHF
-	TRBV9	TRBJ2-5	CASSVGPVRETQYF
-	TRBV24-1	TRBJ2-1	CATSDLPMGQPSIYEQFF
-	TRBV5-6	TRBJ1-2	CASSLRGNYGYTF
-	TRBV10-3	TRBJ1-5	CAIRGGGDVSNQPQHF
-	TRBV7-8	TRBJ1-4	CASRPRRAGQDLFF
-	TRBV3-1/TRBV3-2	TRBJ2-1	CASSQDWGSGLYNEQFF
-	TRBV15	TRBJ2-1	CATSKGRGIREQFF
-	TRBV2	TRBJ2-7	CASSDQLAAVSYEQYF
-	TRBV6-6	TRBJ2-5	CASSYFLRVQETQYF
-	TRBV7-9	TRBJ2-7	CASSLGLQSHEQYF
-	TRBV5-4	TRBJ2-5	CASSRFESGGQETQYF
-	TRBV30	TRBJ1-2	CAWSVPGRDRYSFYGYTF